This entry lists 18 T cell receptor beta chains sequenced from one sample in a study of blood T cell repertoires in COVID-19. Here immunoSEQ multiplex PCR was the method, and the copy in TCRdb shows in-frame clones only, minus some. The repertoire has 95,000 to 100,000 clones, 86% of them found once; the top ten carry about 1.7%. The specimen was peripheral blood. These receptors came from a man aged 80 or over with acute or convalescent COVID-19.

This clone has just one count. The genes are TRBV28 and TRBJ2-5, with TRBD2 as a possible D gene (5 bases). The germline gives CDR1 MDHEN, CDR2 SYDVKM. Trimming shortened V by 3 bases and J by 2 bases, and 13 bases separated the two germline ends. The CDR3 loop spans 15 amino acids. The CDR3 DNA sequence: TGTGCCAGCAGTTTCGGGTTGGGAGATCAAGAGACCCAGTACTTC. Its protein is CASSFGLGDQETQYF.

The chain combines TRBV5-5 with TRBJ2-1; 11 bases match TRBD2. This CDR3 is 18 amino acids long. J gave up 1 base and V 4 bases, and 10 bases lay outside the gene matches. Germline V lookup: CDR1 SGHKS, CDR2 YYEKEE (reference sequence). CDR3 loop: CASSPNIIAGGSYNEQFF. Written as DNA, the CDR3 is TGTGCCAGCAGCCCTAACATAATAGCGGGAGGGTCCTACAATGAGCAGTTCTTC.

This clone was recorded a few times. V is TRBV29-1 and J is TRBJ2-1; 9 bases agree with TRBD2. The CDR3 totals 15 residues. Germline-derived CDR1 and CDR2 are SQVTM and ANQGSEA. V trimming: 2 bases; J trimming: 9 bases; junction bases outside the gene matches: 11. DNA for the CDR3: TGCAGCGTTGAATTAGCGGGAGTCGATACTTCTGAGCAGTTCTTC. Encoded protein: CSVELAGVDTSEQFF.

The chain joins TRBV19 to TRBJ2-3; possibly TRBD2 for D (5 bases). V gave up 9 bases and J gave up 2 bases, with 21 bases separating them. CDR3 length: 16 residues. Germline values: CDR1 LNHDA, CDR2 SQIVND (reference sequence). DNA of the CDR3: TGTGCCAGCCGACTAAGACTCGGATCACACACAGATACGCAGTATTTT. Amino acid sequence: CASRLRLGSHTDTQYF.

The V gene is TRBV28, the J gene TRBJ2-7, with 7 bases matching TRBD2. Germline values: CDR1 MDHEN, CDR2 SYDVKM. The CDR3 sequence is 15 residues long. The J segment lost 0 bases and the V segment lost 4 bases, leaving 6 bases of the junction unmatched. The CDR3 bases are TGTGCCAGCAGTTCCGTAGCGGGTAGCTCCTACGAGCAGTACTTC. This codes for CASSSVAGSSYEQYF.

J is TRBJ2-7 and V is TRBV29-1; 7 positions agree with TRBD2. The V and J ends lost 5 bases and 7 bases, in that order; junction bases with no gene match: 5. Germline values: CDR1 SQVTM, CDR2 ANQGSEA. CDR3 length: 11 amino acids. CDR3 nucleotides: TGCAGCGTTAGGGGACTACGGGAGCAGTACTTC. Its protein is CSVRGLREQYF.

CDR3 coding DNA: TGTGCCAGCAGTTTAATCTCGGTCGGGGAGCTGTTTTTT. Amino acid sequence: CASSLISVGELFF. This sequence joins TRBV12-3 or TRBV12-4 and TRBJ2-2, with D unresolved. Trimming took off 2 bases at V and 7 bases at J, with 8 bases between the two ends. CDR3 length: 13 amino acids.

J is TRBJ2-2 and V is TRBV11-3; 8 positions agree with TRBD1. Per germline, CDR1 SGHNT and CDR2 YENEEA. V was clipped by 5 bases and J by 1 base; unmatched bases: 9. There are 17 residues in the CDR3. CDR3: CASSPRTGNRNTGELFF. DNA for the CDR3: TGTGCCAGCAGCCCCAGGACAGGGAATAGGAACACCGGGGAGCTGTTTTTT.

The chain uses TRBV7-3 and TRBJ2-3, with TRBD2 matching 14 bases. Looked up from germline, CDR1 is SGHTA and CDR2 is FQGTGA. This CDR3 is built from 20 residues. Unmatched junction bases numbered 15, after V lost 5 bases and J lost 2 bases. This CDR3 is CASSPKGTSGSLGTTDTQYF. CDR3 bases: TGTGCCAGCAGCCCTAAGGGGACTAGCGGGAGTCTTGGTACCACAGATACGCAGTATTTT.

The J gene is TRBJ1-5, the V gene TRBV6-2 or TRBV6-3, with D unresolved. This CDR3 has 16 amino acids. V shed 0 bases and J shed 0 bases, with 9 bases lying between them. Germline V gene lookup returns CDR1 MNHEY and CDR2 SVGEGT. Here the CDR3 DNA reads TGTGCCAGCAGTTACTCGTGGCAGATTAGCAATCAGCCCCAGCATTTT. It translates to CASSYSWQISNQPQHF.

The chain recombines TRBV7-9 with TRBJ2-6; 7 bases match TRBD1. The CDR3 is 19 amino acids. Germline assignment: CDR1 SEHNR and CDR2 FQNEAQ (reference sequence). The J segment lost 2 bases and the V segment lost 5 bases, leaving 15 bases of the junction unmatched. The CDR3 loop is CASSPSSGTAFTGANVLTF. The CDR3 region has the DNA TGTGCCAGCAGCCCCTCCTCCGGGACAGCCTTTACTGGGGCCAACGTCCTGACTTTC.

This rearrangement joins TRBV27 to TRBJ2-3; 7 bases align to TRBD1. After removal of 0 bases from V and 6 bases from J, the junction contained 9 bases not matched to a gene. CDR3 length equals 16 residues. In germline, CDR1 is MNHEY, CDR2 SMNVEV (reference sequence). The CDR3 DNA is TGTGCCAGCAGTTTATCCATAGACAGGGCACGGGATACGCAGTATTTT. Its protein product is CASSLSIDRARDTQYF.

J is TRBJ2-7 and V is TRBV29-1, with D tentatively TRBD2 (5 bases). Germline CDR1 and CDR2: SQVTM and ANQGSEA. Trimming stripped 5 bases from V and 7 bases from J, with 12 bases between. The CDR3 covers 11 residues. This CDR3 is CSVSRSEEQYF. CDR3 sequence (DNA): TGCAGCGTTTCCCGTAGCGAGGAGCAGTACTTC.

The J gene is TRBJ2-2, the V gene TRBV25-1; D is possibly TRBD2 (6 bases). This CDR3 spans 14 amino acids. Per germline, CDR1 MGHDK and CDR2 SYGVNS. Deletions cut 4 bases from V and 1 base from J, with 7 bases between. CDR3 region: CASSAAGNTGELFF. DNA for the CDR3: TGTGCCAGCAGTGCAGCGGGGAACACCGGGGAGCTGTTTTTT.

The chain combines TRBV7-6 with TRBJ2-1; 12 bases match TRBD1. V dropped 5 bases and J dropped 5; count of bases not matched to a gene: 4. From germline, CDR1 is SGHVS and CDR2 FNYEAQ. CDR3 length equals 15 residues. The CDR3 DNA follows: TGTGCCAGCAGCCCGGGACAGGGGGCAAACAATGAGCAGTTCTTC. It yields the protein CASSPGQGANNEQFF. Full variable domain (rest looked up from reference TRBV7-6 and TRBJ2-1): GAGVSQSPRYKVTKRGQDVALRCDPISGHVSLYWYRQALGQGPEFLTYFNYEAQQDKSGLPNDRFSAERPEGSISTLTIQRTEQRDSAMYRCASSPGQGANNEQFFGPGTRLTVL.

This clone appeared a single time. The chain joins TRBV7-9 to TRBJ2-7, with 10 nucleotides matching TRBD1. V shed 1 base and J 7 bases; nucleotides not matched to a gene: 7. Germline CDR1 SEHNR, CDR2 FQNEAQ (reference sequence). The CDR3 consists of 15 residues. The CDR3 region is CASSLGRQGANEQYF. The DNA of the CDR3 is TGTGCCAGCAGCTTAGGGAGACAGGGGGCGAATGAGCAGTACTTC.

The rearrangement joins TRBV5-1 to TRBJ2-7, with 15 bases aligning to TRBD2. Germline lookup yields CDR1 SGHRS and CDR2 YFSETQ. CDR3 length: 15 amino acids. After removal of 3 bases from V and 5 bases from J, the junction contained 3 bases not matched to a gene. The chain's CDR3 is CASSWGLAGGNEQYF. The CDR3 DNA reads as TGCGCCAGCAGCTGGGGACTAGCGGGAGGCAACGAGCAGTACTTC.

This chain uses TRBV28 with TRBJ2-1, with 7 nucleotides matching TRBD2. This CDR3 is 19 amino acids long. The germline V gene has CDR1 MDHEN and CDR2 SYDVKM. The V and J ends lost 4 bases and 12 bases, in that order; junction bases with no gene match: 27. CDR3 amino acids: CASSSASGPGLPGRVGQFF. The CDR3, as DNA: TGTGCCAGCAGTTCCGCTAGCGGCCCAGGCCTGCCCGGCCGTGTTGGGCAGTTCTTC.